What follows are 20 T cell receptor beta chains derived from one specimen sequenced in a study of shared clonotypes between healthy human individuals. The assay was immunoSEQ multiplex PCR, and TCRdb's table has in-frame clones only and misses some. The table includes more than 850,000 clones, approximately 80% detected once. The sequencing sample was made of memory CD4+ T cells from PBMCs. Indicated subset: CD45RA-negative fraction. Receptors were obtained from a man aged 18 to 30 in good health. Some clones in this sample may be carry-over from other donors' samples.

This chain uses TRBV27 with TRBJ2-5; D not certain. The germline V and J ends were trimmed by 3 bases and 1 base, with 9 bases remaining between them. The CDR3 extends over 14 amino acids. From germline, CDR1 is MNHEY and CDR2 SMNVEV (reference sequence). DNA of the CDR3: TGTGCCAGCAGTTTCAAAGGGTTCCAAGAGACCCAGTACTTC. The encoded protein is CASSFKGFQETQYF.

This chain connects TRBV9 to TRBJ1-5; D is unresolved. V lost 4 bases, J lost 1 base, and 9 bases lay in between. Looked up from germline, CDR1 is SGDLS and CDR2 is YYNGEE. The CDR3 loop spans 14 amino acids. Here the CDR3 reads CASSPLGSNQPQHF. Here the CDR3 DNA reads TGTGCCAGCAGCCCCTTGGGCAGCAATCAGCCCCAGCATTTT. The entire variable domain, with the rest obtained from reference TRBV9 and TRBJ1-5, is as follows: DSGVTQTPKHLITATGQRVTLRCSPRSGDLSVYWYQQSLDQGLQFLIQYYNGEERAKGNILERFSAQQFPDLHSELNLSSLELGDSALYFCASSPLGSNQPQHFGDGTRLSIL.

The chain is built from TRBV7-2 and TRBJ1-4; D may be TRBD1 (5 bases). Germline V lookup: CDR1 SGHTA, CDR2 FQGNSA. The CDR3 contains 14 residues. The germline V and J ends were trimmed by 0 bases and 6 bases, with 8 bases remaining between them. This CDR3 reads CASSLAGVYEKLFF. In nucleotides, the CDR3 is TGTGCCAGCAGCTTAGCAGGGGTTTATGAAAAACTGTTTTTT.

The chain couples TRBV7-2 to TRBJ2-5; D gene ambiguous. The germline V gene encodes CDR1 SGHTA and CDR2 FQGNSA. This CDR3 is built from 13 residues. Trimming cost V 1 base and J 3 bases, with 6 bases left between them. The DNA for the CDR3 is TGTGCCAGCAGCTTAGAAGTCGAAGAGACCCAGTACTTC. This encodes CASSLEVEETQYF.

The J gene is TRBJ1-1, the V gene TRBV18; possibly TRBD1 for D (6 bases). Germline V gene sequence: CDR1 KGHSH, CDR2 LQKENI. CDR3 length equals 14 residues. Deletions cut 4 bases from V and 3 bases from J, with 12 bases between. The CDR3 DNA reads TGTGCCAGCTCACTAACGGACAGCTACACTGAAGCTTTCTTT. Amino acids: CASSLTDSYTEAFF.

The table lists this clone with a few counts. V gene TRBV2 combines with J gene TRBJ2-2, with D unresolved. Germline lookup yields CDR1 SNHLY and CDR2 FYNNEI. Trimming pared 2 bases from V and 7 bases from J, leaving 8 bases between. The CDR3 is made up of 13 amino acids. The CDR3 sequence is CASSESWFGELFF. The CDR3 DNA reads as TGTGCCAGCAGTGAATCATGGTTCGGGGAGCTGTTTTTT.

This chain connects TRBV18 to TRBJ2-2; D call uncertain. This CDR3 comprises 17 residues. The germline V gene has CDR1 KGHSH and CDR2 LQKENI. Between the trimmed V and J ends, which lost 4 bases and 2 bases, there was a span of 17 bases. For the CDR3, the DNA is TGTGCCAGCTCACGCGGAAGAAGACACGAAAACACCGGGGAGCTGTTTTTT. Amino acids: CASSRGRRHENTGELFF.

The table lists this clone with a count of one. The chain couples TRBV28 to TRBJ2-1, with D possibly matching TRBD2 (5 bases). This CDR3 contains 12 residues. The V and J ends lost 2 bases and 13 bases respectively, with 12 bases between them. Germline CDR1 MDHEN, CDR2 SYDVKM. This CDR3 reads CASSLKASRQFF. The CDR3 DNA reads TGTGCCAGCAGTTTAAAGGCTAGCCGACAGTTCTTC.

The chain couples TRBV9 to TRBJ2-3; weak D call: TRBD1 (7 bases). Trimming cost V 6 bases and J 0 bases, with 14 bases left between them. The V gene's germline CDR1 is SGDLS and CDR2 YYNGEE. The CDR3 loop spans 15 amino acids. The CDR3 DNA is TGTGCCAGCACCAGGGGGGCATCTAGCACAGATACGCAGTATTTT. Protein product: CASTRGASSTDTQYF.

V and J are TRBV28 and TRBJ2-7; 9 nucleotides line up with TRBD2. Germline V lookup: CDR1 MDHEN, CDR2 SYDVKM. This CDR3 spans 15 amino acids. Trimming took 5 bases from V and 6 from J; bases not matched to a gene: 11. CDR3 protein: CASSTPGAGGVEQYF. The CDR3 DNA reads as TGTGCCAGCAGTACGCCGGGGGCGGGAGGGGTCGAGCAGTACTTC.

The rearrangement uses TRBV5-4 and TRBJ2-5; 7 bases line up with TRBD1. The better agreement between TRBJ2-7 and the DNA end casts doubt on the J call. The length of the CDR3 is 14 residues. The germline V gene has CDR1 SGHNT and CDR2 YYREEE (reference sequence). The CDR3 sequence: CASSQMGQSYEQYF. CDR3 coding DNA: TGTGCCAGCAGCCAGATGGGACAGTCCTACGAGCAGTACTTC.

The rearrangement joins TRBV25-1 to TRBJ2-3; 15 nucleotides agree with TRBD2. CDR1 and CDR2 (germline): MGHDK, SYGVNS. Unmatched junction bases numbered 6, after V lost 4 bases and J lost 1 base. This CDR3 contains 18 residues. The CDR3 here is CASSARTSGRAGTDTQYF. For the CDR3, the DNA is TGTGCCAGCAGTGCCCGGACTAGCGGGAGGGCCGGCACAGATACGCAGTATTTT.

This clone was seen at least ten times. CDR3: CASSSYMNTEAFF. CDR3 DNA: TGTGCCAGCAGCTCATACATGAACACTGAAGCTTTCTTT. The V call is TRBV6-5, the J call TRBJ1-1; D unclear. CDR1 and CDR2 from the germline V gene are MNHEY and SVGAGI. V shed 6 bases and J shed 0 bases, with 8 bases lying between them. The CDR3 covers 13 residues.

The chain combines TRBV9 with TRBJ1-1; D unclear. CDR1 and CDR2 from the germline V gene are SGDLS and YYNGEE. V dropped 6 bases and J dropped 1 base, with 10 bases sitting between them. CDR3 length: 13 residues. The CDR3 reads CASTKSANTEAFF. The CDR3, as DNA: TGTGCCAGCACCAAAAGCGCGAACACTGAAGCTTTCTTT.

This chain links TRBV19 with TRBJ1-5; 9 nucleotides line up with TRBD1. This CDR3 spans 15 amino acids. Germline-derived CDR1 and CDR2 are LNHDA and SQIVND (reference sequence). After removal of 11 bases from V and 2 bases from J, the junction contained 10 bases not matched to a gene. This chain's CDR3 is CASREQGAGNQPQHF. The CDR3, as DNA: TGTGCCTCGAGAGAACAGGGGGCCGGCAATCAGCCCCAGCATTTT.

V usage is TRBV28 and J usage is TRBJ1-2; 11 bases match TRBD1. Germline V CDR1 and CDR2: MDHEN, SYDVKM. Germline trimming cut 4 bases from V and 4 bases from J; bases unmatched to any gene: 8. The CDR3 runs 16 residues. The CDR3 DNA sequence: TGTGCCAGCAGTTCATCTGAAGGGACAGGGGGCTATGGCTACACCTTC. Its protein is CASSSSEGTGGYGYTF.

The CDR3 loop is CASSFVRDSPYGYTF. CDR3 nucleotides: TGTGCCAGCAGCTTCGTAAGGGACTCCCCTTATGGCTACACCTTC. The rearrangement links TRBV7-2 to TRBJ1-2; a weak D match, TRBD1 (5 bases). V was clipped by 3 bases and J by 5 bases, with 16 bases between them. This CDR3 is 15 amino acids long. Germline loops: CDR1 SGHTA, CDR2 FQGNSA.

This clone was detected only a few times. The chain employs TRBV6-1 and TRBJ2-7; the match to TRBD2 covers 8 bases. Trimming removed 6 bases from V and 2 bases from J; junction bases left unmatched: 6. Germline V gene data show CDR1 as MNHNS and CDR2 as SASEGT. The CDR3 sequence is 14 residues long. The CDR3 DNA follows: TGTGCCAGCAGGTTTCCGGGAGGGGCCTACGAGCAGTACTTC. Translating gives CASRFPGGAYEQYF.

The chain carries TRBV19 and TRBJ2-5; D not resolved. V was shortened by 3 bases and J by 1 base, with 12 bases between the two germline ends. CDR3 length: 15 residues. Germline CDR1 reads LNHDA; CDR2 reads SQIVND (reference sequence). Written as DNA, the CDR3 is TGTGCCAGTAGTATTCGTGGGTCTATCCAAGAGACCCAGTACTTC. As protein: CASSIRGSIQETQYF.

J is TRBJ2-1 and V is TRBV28; 14 bases agree with TRBD2. Trimming removed 2 bases from V and 2 bases from J; junction bases left unmatched: 5. The CDR3 is 18 residues long. Germline assignment: CDR1 MDHEN and CDR2 SYDVKM. The CDR3 nucleotides are TGTGCCAGCAGTTTAGCAGGGGGACTAGCGGGAGCCTACAATGAGCAGTTCTTC. Translating gives CASSLAGGLAGAYNEQFF. The complete variable domain, with remaining parts taken from reference TRBV28 and TRBJ2-1, reads DVKVTQSSRYLVKRTGEKVFLECVQDMDHENMFWYRQDPGLGLRLIYFSYDVKMKEKGDIPEGYSVSREKKERFSLILESASTNQTSMYLCASSLAGGLAGAYNEQFFGPGTRLTVL.